This T cell receptor (beta chain) was observed in a study of control samples from healthy donors and cancer patients. TCRdb keeps only in-frame clones here, not all; method: immunoSEQ multiplex PCR. The top ten hold around 2.2% of the sample, which has roughly 180,000 clones, around 90% seen once. This CDR3 has 13 residues. V lost 5 bases and J 4 bases, leaving 12 bases between the germline ends. Per germline, CDR1 MNHEY and CDR2 SMNVEV (reference sequence). This receptor was identified in a woman between 40 and 55 years old in good health. The rearrangement links TRBV27 to TRBJ2-7; perhaps TRBD1 as D (6 bases). Sequences were obtained from blood. The DNA of the CDR3 is TGTGCCAGCAGTCCGATACAGGGTTACGAGCAGTACTTC. Protein: CASSPIQGYEQYF.